The rows below give T cell receptor beta chains drawn from one sample of a study of blood T cell repertoires in COVID-19. TCRdb's copy holds only in-frame clones and misses some; the assay was immunoSEQ multiplex PCR. The sample yields 75,000 to 100,000 clones, over 65% seen once. Sequenced sample: peripheral blood. The receptors shown here come from a human donor in a cohort sampled during active COVID-19. Both conserved end residues are trimmed from each CDR3.

CDR3aa: ASSLDSGGLETQY
j_gene: TRBJ2-5
v_gene: TRBV7-2

CDR3aa: ASSPESGGREQY
j_gene: TRBJ2-7
v_gene: TRBV4-2

CDR3aa: ASSSKLQGSGEKLF
j_gene: TRBJ1-4
v_gene: TRBV7-2

CDR3aa: ASSSGGRTDTQY
j_gene: TRBJ2-3
v_gene: TRBV5-1

CDR3aa: ASSLRTGGSYEQY
j_gene: TRBJ2-7
v_gene: TRBV27

CDR3aa: ASSVPGTGWQPQH
j_gene: TRBJ1-5
v_gene: TRBV2

CDR3aa: ASSLLYEQY
j_gene: TRBJ2-7
v_gene: TRBV28

CDR3aa: ASWTGFYGYT
j_gene: TRBJ1-2
v_gene: TRBV7-2

CDR3aa: ASSLALLEDTEAF
j_gene: TRBJ1-1
v_gene: TRBV5-6

CDR3aa: ASSWDRGNTGELF
j_gene: TRBJ2-2
v_gene: TRBV5-1

CDR3aa: ASSVYHTSSYEQY
j_gene: TRBJ2-7
v_gene: TRBV9

CDR3aa: ASSLGLAGTDTQY
j_gene: TRBJ2-3
v_gene: TRBV7-2

CDR3aa: ASRASGSTDTQY
j_gene: TRBJ2-3
v_gene: TRBV6-5

CDR3aa: ASSPQADLNTEAF
j_gene: TRBJ1-1
v_gene: TRBV19

CDR3aa: ASRHTGDEKLF
j_gene: TRBJ1-4
v_gene: TRBV25-1

CDR3aa: ASTKTGGTEAF
j_gene: TRBJ1-1
v_gene: TRBV6-6

CDR3aa: ASSDGRVVSNQPQH
j_gene: TRBJ1-5
v_gene: TRBV6-1

CDR3aa: ASSLVPSSGNTIY
j_gene: TRBJ1-3
v_gene: TRBV5-1

CDR3aa: ASSEDRGFQETQY
j_gene: TRBJ2-5
v_gene: TRBV5-4

CDR3aa: ATSLGQGDEQF
j_gene: TRBJ2-1
v_gene: TRBV15